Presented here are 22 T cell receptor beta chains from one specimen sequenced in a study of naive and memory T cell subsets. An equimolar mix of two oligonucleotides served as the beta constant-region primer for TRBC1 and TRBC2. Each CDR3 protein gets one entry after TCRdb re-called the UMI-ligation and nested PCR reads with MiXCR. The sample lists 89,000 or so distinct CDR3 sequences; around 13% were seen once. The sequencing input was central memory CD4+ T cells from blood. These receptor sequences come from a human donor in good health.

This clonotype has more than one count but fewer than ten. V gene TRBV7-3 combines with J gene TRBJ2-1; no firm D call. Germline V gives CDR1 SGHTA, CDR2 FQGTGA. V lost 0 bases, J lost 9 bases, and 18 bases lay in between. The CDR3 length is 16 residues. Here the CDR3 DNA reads TGTGCCAGCAGCTTAACTGAGGCAGCTAGAGTAGGTGAGCAGTTCTTC. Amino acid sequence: CASSLTEAARVGEQFF. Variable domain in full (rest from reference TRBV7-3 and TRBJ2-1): GAGVSQTPSNKVTEKGKYVELRCDPISGHTALYWYRQSLGQGPEFLIYFQGTGAADDSGLPNDRFFAVRPEGSVSTLKIQRTERGDSAVYLCASSLTEAARVGEQFFGPGTRLTVL.

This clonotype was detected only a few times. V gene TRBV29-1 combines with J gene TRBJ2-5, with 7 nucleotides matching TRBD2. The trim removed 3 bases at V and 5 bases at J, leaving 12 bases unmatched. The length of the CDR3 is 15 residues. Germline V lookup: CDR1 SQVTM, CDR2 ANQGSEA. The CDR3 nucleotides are TGCAGCGTTGAGGGGAACCTAGCGGCAGGGGAGACCCAGTACTTC. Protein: CSVEGNLAAGETQYF.

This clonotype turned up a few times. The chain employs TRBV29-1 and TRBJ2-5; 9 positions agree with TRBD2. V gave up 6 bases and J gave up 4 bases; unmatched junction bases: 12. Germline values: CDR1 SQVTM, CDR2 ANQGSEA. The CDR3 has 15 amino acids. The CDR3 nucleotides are TGCAGCGTAGTAGCGGGAGCAGGATCCCCAGAGACCCAGTACTTC. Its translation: CSVVAGAGSPETQYF.

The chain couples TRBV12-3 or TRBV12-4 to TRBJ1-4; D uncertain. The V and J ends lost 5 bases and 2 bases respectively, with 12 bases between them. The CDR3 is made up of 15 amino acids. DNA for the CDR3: TGTGCCAGCAGTCTACGGAGAGGTACTAATGAAAAACTGTTTTTT. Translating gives CASSLRRGTNEKLFF.

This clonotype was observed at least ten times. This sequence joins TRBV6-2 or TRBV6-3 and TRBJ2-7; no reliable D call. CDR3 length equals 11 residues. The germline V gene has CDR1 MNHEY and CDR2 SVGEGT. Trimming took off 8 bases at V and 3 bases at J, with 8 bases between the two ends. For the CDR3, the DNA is TGTGCCAGCCGGCTCTACTACGAGCAGTACTTC. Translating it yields CASRLYYEQYF.

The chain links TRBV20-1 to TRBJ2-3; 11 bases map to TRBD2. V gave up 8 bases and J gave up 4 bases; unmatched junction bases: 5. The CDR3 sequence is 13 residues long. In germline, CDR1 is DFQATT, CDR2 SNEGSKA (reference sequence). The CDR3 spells CSTIAGGPDTQYF. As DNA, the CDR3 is TGCAGTACTATAGCGGGAGGGCCAGATACGCAGTATTTT.

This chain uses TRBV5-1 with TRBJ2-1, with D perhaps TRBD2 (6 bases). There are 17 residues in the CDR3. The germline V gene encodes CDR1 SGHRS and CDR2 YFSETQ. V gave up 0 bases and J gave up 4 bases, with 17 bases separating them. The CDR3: CASSLVLRGEVYNEQFF. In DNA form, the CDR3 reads TGCGCCAGCAGCTTGGTCCTACGAGGGGAGGTTTACAATGAGCAGTTCTTC.

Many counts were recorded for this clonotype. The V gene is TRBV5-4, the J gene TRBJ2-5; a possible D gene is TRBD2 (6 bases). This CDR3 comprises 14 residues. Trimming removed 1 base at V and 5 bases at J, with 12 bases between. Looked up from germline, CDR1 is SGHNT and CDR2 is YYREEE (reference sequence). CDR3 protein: CASSLPPGSETQYF. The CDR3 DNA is TGTGCCAGCAGCTTGCCCCCCGGGAGCGAGACCCAGTACTTC. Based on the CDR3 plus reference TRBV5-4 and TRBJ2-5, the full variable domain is ETGVTQSPTHLIKTRGQQVTLRCSSQSGHNTVSWYQQALGQGPQFIFQYYREEENGRGNFPPRFSGLQFPNYSSELNVNALELDDSALYLCASSLPPGSETQYFGPGTRLLVL.

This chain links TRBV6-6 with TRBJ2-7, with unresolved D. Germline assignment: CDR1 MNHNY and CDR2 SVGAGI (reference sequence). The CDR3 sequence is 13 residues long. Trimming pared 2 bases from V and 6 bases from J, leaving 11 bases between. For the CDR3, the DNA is TGTGCCAGCAGTTACCTCCCAAGGAGCGAGCAGTACTTC. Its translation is CASSYLPRSEQYF.

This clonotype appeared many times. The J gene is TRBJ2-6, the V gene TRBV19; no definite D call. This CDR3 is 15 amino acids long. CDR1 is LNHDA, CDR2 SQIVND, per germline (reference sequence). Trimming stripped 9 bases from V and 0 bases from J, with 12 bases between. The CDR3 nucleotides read TGTGCCAGCCAAAGGTCCTACTCTGGGGCCAACGTCCTGACTTTC. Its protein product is CASQRSYSGANVLTF.

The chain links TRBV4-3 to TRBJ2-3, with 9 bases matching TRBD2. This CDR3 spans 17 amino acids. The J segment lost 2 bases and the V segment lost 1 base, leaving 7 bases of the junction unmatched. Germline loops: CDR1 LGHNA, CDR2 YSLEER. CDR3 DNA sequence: TGCGCCAGCAGCCAAGCTACAGCTAGCGGGATCACAGATACGCAGTATTTT. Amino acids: CASSQATASGITDTQYF.

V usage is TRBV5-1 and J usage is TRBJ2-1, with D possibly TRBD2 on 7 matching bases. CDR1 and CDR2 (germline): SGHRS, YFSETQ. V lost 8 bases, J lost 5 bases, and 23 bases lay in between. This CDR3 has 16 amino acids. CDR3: CASCPSTGGAHNEQFF. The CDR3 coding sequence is TGCGCCAGTTGCCCCTCGACGGGGGGCGCCCACAATGAGCAGTTCTTC.

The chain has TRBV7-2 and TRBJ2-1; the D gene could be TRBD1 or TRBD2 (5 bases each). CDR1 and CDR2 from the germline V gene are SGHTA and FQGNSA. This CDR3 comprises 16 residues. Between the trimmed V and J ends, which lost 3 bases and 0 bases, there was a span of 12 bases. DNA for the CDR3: TGTGCCAGCAGCTTGATGGGGGTTAGCTCCTACAATGAGCAGTTCTTC. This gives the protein CASSLMGVSSYNEQFF. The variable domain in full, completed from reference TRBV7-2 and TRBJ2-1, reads GAGVSQSPSNKVTEKGKDVELRCDPISGHTALYWYRQSLGQGLEFLIYFQGNSAPDKSGLPSDRFSAERTGGSVSTLTIQRTQQEDSAVYLCASSLMGVSSYNEQFFGPGTRLTVL.

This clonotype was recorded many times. CDR3 loop: CASSSEKERDTEAFF. The DNA for the CDR3 is TGTGCCAGCTCATCTGAGAAGGAGAGGGACACTGAAGCTTTCTTT. This chain links TRBV18 with TRBJ1-1; no firm D call. Germline-derived CDR1 and CDR2 are KGHSH and LQKENI. Trimming stripped 5 bases from V and 3 bases from J, with 16 bases between. The CDR3 covers 15 residues.

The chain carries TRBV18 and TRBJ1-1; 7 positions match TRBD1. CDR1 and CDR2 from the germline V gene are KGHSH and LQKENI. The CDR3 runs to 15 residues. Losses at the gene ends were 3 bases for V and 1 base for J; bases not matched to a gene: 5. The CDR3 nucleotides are TGTGCCAGCTCACCGGGACAGACGACGAACACTGAAGCTTTCTTT. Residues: CASSPGQTTNTEAFF.

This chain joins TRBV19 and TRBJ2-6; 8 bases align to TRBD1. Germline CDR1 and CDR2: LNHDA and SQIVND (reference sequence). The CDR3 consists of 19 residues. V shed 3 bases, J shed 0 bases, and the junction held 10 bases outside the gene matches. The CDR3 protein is CASSMGRRTGFSGANVLTF. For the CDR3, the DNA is TGTGCCAGTAGTATGGGTAGGAGGACAGGGTTCTCTGGGGCCAACGTCCTGACTTTC.

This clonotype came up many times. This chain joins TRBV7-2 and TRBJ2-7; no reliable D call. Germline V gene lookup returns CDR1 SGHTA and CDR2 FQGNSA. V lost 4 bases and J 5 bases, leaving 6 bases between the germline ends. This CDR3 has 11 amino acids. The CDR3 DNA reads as TGTGCCAGCAGCTCCGACCACGAGCAGTACTTC. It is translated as CASSSDHEQYF. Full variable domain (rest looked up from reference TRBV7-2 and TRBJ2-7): GAGVSQSPSNKVTEKGKDVELRCDPISGHTALYWYRQSLGQGLEFLIYFQGNSAPDKSGLPSDRFSAERTGGSVSTLTIQRTQQEDSAVYLCASSSDHEQYFGPGTRLTVT.

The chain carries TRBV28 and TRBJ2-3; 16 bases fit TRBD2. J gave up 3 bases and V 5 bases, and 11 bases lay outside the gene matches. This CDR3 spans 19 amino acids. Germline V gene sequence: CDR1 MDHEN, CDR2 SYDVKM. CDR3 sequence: CASSQPPGLAGGPTDTQYF. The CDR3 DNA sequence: TGTGCCAGCAGTCAACCCCCGGGACTAGCGGGAGGGCCGACAGATACGCAGTATTTT.

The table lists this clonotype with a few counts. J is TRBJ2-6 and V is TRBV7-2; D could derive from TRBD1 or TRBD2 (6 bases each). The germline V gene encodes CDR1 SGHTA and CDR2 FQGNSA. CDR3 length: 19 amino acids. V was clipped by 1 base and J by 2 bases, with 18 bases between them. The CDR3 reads CASSLGVEGGYPGANVLTF. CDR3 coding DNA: TGTGCCAGCAGCTTAGGAGTCGAGGGGGGATACCCTGGGGCCAACGTCCTGACTTTC. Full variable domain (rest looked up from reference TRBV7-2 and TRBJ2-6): GAGVSQSPSNKVTEKGKDVELRCDPISGHTALYWYRQSLGQGLEFLIYFQGNSAPDKSGLPSDRFSAERTGGSVSTLTIQRTQQEDSAVYLCASSLGVEGGYPGANVLTFGAGSRLTVL.

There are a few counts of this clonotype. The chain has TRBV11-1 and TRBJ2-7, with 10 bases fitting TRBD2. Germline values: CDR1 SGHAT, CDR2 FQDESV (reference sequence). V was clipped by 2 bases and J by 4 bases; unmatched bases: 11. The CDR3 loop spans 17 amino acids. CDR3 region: CASSLRAFSGRVYEQYF. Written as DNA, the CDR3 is TGTGCCAGCAGCTTACGCGCGTTCAGCGGGAGGGTGTACGAGCAGTACTTC.

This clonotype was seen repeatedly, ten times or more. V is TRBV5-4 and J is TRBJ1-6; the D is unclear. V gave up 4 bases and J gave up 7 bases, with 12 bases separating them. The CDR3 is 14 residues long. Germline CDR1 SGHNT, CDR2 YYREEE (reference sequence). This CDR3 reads CASSPVGSNSPLHF. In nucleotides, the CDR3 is TGTGCCAGCAGCCCCGTGGGGAGCAATTCACCCCTCCACTTT.

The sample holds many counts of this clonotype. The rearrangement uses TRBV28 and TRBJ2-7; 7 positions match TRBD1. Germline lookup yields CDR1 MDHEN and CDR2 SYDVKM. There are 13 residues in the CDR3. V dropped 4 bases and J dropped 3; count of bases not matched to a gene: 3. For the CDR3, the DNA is TGTGCCAGCAGTTGGGGACAGTTCTACGAGCAGTACTTC. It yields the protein CASSWGQFYEQYF.